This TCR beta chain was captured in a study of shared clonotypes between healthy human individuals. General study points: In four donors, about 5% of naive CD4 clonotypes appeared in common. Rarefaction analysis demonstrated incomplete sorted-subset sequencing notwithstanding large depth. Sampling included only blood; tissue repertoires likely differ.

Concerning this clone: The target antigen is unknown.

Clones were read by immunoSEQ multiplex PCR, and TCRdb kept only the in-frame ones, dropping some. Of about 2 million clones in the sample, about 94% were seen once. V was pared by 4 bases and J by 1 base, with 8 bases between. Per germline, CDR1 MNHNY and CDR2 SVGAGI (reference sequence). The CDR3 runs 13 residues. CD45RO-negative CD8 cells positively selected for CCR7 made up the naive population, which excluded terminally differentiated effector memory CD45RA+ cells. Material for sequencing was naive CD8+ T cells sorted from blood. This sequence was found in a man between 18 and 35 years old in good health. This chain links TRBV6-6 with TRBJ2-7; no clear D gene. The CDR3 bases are TGTGCCAGCAGTTCCCTCAATTCCTACGAGCAGTACTTC. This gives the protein CASSSLNSYEQYF.